This T cell receptor (beta chain) was sequenced in a study of T cells in narcolepsy. Whole-study context: Enrolled donors included narcolepsy type 1 or type 2 patients and healthy controls.

TCRdb's table, derived via immunoSEQ multiplex PCR, lists solely in-frame clones and lacks some. The sample holds 21,000 or so clones, just over 90% seen once. Points on this clone: Its matching antigen is unknown.

Study-wide findings and caveats: No autoreactive T cell clone sequences appeared in some memory CD4+ repertoires. Same-patient CSF and blood CD4+ T cell clonotypes included HCRT-specific and TRIB2-specific autoreactive ones. Reportedly, autoreactive clonotypes were serially detected in patients' blood but not controls'.

This CDR3 comprises 14 residues. V was pared by 6 bases and J by 3 bases, with 8 bases of the junction left unmatched. CDR1 is SQVTM, CDR2 ANQGSEA, per germline. This TCR was recovered from a human donor with narcolepsy. The chain recombines TRBV29-1 with TRBJ1-5; 7 bases match TRBD1. The sequencing input was CD45RA- memory CD4+ T cells from PBMCs. The CDR3, as DNA: TGCAGCGTCCAGACCGACAGGGACAATCAGCCCCAGCATTTT. Translating it yields CSVQTDRDNQPQHF.